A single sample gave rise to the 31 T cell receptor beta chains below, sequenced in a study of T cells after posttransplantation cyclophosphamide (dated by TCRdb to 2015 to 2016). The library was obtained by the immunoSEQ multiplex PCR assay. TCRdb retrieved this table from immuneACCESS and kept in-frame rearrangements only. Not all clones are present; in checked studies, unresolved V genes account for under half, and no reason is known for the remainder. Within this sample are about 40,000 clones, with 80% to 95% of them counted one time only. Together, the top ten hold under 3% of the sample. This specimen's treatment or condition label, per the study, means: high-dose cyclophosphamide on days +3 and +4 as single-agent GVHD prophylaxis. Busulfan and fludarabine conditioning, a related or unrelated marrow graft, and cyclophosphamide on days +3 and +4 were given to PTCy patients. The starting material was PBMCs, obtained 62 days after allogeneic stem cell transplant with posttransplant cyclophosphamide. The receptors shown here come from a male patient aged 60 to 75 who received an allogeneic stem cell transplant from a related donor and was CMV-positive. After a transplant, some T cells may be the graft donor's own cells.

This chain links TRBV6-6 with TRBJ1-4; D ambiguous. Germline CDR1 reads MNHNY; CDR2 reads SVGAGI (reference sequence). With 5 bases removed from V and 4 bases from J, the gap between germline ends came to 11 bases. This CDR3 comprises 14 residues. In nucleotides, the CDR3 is TGTGCCAGCAGTGCCGGGGTCCATAATGAAAAACTGTTTTTT. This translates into CASSAGVHNEKLFF.

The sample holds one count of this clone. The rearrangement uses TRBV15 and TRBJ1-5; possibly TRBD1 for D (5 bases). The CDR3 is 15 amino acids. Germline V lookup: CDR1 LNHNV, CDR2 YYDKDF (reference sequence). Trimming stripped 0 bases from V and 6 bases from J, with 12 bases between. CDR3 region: CATSRDWGVAQPQHF. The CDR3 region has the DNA TGTGCCACCAGCAGAGATTGGGGGGTCGCTCAGCCCCAGCATTTT. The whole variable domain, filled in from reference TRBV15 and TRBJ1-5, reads DAMVIQNPRYQVTQFGKPVTLSCSQTLNHNVMYWYQQKSSQAPKLLFHYYDKDFNNEADTPDNFQSRRPNTSFCFLDIRSPGLGDTAMYLCATSRDWGVAQPQHFGDGTRLSIL.

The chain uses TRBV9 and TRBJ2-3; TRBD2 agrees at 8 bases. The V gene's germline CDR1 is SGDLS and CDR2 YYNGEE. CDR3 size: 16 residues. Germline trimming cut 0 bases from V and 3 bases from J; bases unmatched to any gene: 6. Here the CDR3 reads CASSVDSGGVTDTQYF. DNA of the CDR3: TGTGCCAGCAGCGTAGACAGCGGGGGCGTGACAGATACGCAGTATTTT.

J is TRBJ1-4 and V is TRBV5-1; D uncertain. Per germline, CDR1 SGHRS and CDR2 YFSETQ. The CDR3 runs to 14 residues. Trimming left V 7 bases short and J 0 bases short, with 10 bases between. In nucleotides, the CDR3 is TGCGCCAGCTCAAGACTTGCAACTAATGAAAAACTGTTTTTT. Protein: CASSRLATNEKLFF. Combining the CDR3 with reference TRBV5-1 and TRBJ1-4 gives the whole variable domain KAGVTQTPRYLIKTRGQQVTLSCSPISGHRSVSWYQQTPGQGLQFLFEYFSETQRNKGNFPGRFSGRQFSNSRSEMNVSTLELGDSALYLCASSRLATNEKLFFGSGTQLSVL.

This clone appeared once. CDR3 DNA: TGTGCCAGCAGCCAAGACGGGGCCGCTAGCGGTCGACTCTCCTACAATGAGCAGTTCTTC. Translating it yields CASSQDGAASGRLSYNEQFF. This sequence joins TRBV4-2 and TRBJ2-1, with 7 nucleotides matching TRBD2. The CDR3 sequence is 20 residues long. V dropped 0 bases and J dropped 0; count of bases not matched to a gene: 14. CDR1 and CDR2 from the germline V gene are LGHNA and YNFKEQ.

The CDR3 sequence: CAWSRNPGYEQFF. In nucleotides, the CDR3 is TGTGCCTGGAGCCGTAATCCAGGTTATGAGCAGTTCTTC. The rearrangement links TRBV30 to TRBJ2-1; D is uncertain. Germline V gene data show CDR1 as GTSNPN and CDR2 as SVGIG (reference sequence). This CDR3 spans 13 amino acids. The ends were cut back, 3 bases at V and 8 bases at J, with 14 bases in the middle.

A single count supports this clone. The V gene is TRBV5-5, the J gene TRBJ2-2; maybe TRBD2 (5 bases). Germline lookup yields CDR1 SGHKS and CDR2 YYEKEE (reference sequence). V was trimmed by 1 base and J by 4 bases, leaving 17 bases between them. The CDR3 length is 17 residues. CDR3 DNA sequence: TGTGCCAGCAGCTTGTTTACTACAATTGGACTCACCGGGGAGCTGTTTTTT. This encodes CASSLFTTIGLTGELFF.

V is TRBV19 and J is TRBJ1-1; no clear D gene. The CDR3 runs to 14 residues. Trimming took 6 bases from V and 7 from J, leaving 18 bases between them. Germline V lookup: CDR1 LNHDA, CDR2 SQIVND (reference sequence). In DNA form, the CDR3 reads TGTGCCAGTAGCGCGGTCTGGTGGAACGGTGAAGCTTTCTTT. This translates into CASSAVWWNGEAFF.

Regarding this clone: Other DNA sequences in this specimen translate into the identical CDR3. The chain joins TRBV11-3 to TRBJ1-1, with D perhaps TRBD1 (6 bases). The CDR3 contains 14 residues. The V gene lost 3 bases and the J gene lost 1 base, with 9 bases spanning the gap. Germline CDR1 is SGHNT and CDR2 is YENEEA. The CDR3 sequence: CASSFRGRNTEAFF. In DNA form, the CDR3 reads TGTGCCAGCAGCTTCAGGGGCCGGAACACTGAAGCTTTCTTT.

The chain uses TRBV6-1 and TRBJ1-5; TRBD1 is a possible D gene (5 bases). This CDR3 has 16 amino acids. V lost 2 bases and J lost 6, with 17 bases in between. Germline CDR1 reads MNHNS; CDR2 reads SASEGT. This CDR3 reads CASSEQVVTVGQPQHF. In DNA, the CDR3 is TGTGCCAGCAGTGAACAAGTGGTGACAGTAGGTCAGCCCCAGCATTTT.

CDR3 nucleotides: TGTGCCAGCAGCTTAACTAGCGGGGGAATCTACGAGCAGTACTTC. As protein: CASSLTSGGIYEQYF. V and J are TRBV7-2 and TRBJ2-7; 11 nucleotides align to TRBD2. The CDR3 totals 15 residues. Germline V gene sequence: CDR1 SGHTA, CDR2 FQGNSA. V lost 2 bases, J lost 3 bases, and 3 bases stayed unmatched.

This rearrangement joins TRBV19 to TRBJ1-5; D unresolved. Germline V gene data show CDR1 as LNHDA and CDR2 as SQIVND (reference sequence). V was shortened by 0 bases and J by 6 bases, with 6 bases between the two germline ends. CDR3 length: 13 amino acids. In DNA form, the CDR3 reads TGTGCCAGTAGTATAGACTTTTTTCAGCCCCAGCATTTT. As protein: CASSIDFFQPQHF.

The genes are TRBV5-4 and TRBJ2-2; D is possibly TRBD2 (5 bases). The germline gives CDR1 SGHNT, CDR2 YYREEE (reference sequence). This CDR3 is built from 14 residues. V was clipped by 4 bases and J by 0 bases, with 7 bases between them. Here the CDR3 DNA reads TGTGCCAGCAGCGAGGGCCCGAACACCGGGGAGCTGTTTTTT. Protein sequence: CASSEGPNTGELFF.

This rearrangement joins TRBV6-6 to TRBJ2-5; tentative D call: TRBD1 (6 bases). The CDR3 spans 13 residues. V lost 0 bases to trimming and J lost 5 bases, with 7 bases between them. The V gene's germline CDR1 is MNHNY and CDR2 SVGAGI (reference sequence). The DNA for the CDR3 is TGTGCCAGCAGTTACTCGGGGGCCGAGACCCAGTACTTC. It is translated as CASSYSGAETQYF.

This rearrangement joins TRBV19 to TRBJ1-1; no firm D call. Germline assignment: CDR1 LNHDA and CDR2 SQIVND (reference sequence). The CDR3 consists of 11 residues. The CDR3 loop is CGAASNTEAFF. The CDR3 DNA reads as TGTGGGGCAGCCTCGAACACTGAAGCTTTCTTT.

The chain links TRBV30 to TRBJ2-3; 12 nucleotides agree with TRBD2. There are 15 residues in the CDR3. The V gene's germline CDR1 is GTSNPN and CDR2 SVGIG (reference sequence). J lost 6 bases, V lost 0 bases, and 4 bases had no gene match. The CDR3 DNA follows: TGTGCCTGGAGTGTTACTAGCGGGGGGCGTGATACGCAGTATTTT. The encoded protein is CAWSVTSGGRDTQYF.

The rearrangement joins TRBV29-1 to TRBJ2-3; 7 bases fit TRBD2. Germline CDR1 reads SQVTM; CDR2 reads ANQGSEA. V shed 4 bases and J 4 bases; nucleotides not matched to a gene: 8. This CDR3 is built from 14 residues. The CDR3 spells CSVVAGVKADTQYF. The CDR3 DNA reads TGCAGCGTTGTAGCGGGCGTTAAGGCAGATACGCAGTATTTT.

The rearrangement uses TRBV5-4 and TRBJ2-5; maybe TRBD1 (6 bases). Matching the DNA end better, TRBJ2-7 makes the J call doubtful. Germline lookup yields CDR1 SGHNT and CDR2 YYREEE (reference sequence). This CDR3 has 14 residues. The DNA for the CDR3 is TGTGCCAGCAGCTTGTCGGACAGTGTCTACGAGCAGTACTTC. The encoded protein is CASSLSDSVYEQYF.

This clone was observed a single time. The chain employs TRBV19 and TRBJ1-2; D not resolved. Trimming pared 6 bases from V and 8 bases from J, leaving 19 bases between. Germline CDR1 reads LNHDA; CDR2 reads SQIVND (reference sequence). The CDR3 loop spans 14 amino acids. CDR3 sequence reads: CASSLGITRRGYTF. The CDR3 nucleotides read TGTGCCAGTAGCCTCGGCATCACTCGGCGGGGCTACACCTTC.

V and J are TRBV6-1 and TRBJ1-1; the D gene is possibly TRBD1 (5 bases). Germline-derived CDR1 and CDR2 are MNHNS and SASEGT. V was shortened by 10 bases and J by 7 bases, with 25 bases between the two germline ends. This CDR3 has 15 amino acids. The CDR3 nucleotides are TGTGCCACCGCGCCCGGAAACGGAAGGGGCGATGAAGCTTTCTTT. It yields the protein CATAPGNGRGDEAFF.

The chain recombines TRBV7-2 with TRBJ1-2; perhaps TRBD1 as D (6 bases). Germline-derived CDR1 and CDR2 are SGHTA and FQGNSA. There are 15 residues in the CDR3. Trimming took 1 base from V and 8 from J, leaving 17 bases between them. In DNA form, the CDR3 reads TGTGCCAGCAGCTTAGTCGCGGGGGGCGGAGGGGGCTACACCTTC. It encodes CASSLVAGGGGGYTF.

CDR3 in amino acids: CASSDVDRGSGGYTF. CDR3 DNA sequence: TGTGCCAGTAGTGACGTGGACAGGGGGTCGGGTGGCTACACCTTC. The chain links TRBV19 to TRBJ1-2, with 10 positions matching TRBD1. With 5 bases clipped from V and 7 bases from J, the junction kept 10 bases outside the gene matches. Per the germline V gene, CDR1 is LNHDA and CDR2 is SQIVND (reference sequence). The CDR3 is 15 amino acids. Full variable domain (missing parts from reference TRBV19 and TRBJ1-2): DGGITQSPKYLFRKEGQNVTLSCEQNLNHDAMYWYRQDPGQGLRLIYYSQIVNDFQKGDIAEGYSVSREKKESFPLTVTSAQKNPTAFYLCASSDVDRGSGGYTFGSGTRLTVV.

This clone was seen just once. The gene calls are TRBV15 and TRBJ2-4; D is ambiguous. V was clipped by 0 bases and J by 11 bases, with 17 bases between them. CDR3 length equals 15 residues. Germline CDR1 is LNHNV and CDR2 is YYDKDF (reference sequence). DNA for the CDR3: TGTGCCACCAGCAGAGATTACGAGGAGTTTCTCCTTCAGTACTTC. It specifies CATSRDYEEFLLQYF.

CDR3 DNA sequence: TGTGCCACCAGCAGGGACCTTACAGGGTCTGGAAACACCATATATTTT. Residues: CATSRDLTGSGNTIYF. The chain joins TRBV15 to TRBJ1-3; D may be TRBD1 (6 bases). V gave up 3 bases and J gave up 1 base, with 13 bases separating them. This CDR3 contains 16 residues. CDR1 is LNHNV, CDR2 YYDKDF, per germline (reference sequence).

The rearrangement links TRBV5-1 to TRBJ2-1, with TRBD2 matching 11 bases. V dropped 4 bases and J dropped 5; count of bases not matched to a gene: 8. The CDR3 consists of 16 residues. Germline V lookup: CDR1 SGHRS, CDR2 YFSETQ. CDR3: CASSETSGGHHNEQFF. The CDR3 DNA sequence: TGCGCCAGCAGCGAAACTAGCGGGGGACACCACAATGAGCAGTTCTTC.

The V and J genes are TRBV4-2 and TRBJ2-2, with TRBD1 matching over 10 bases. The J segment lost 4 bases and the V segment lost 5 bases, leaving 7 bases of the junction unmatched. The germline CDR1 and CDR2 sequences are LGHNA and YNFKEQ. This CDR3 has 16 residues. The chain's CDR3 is CASSLGGTGATGELFF. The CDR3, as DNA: TGTGCCAGCAGCTTAGGTGGGACAGGGGCCACCGGGGAGCTGTTTTTT.

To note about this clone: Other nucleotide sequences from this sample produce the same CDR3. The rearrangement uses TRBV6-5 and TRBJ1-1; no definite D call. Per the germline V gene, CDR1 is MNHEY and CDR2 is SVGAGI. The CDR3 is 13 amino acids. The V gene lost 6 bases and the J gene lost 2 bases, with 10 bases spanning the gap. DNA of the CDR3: TGTGCCAGCAGCCCAACAGCAAACACTGAAGCTTTCTTT. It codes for CASSPTANTEAFF.

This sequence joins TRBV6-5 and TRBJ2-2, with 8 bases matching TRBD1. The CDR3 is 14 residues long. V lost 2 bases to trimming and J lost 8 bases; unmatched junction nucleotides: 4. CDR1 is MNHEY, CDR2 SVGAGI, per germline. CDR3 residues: CASSYPGTGGELFF. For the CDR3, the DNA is TGTGCCAGCAGTTACCCGGGGACAGGAGGGGAGCTGTTTTTT.

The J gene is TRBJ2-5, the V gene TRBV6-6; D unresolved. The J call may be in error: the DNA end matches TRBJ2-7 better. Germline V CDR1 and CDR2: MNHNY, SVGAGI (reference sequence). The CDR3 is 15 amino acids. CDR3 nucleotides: TGTGCCAGCAGTTACTCGATAGCCGCGACCTACGAGCAGTACTTC. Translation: CASSYSIAATYEQYF.

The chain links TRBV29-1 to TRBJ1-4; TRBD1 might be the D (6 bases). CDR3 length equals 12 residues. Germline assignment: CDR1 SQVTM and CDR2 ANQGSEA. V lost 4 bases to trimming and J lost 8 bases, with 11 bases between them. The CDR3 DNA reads TGCAGCGTTGCCAGGGGAGACGAAAAACTGTTTTTT. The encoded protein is CSVARGDEKLFF.

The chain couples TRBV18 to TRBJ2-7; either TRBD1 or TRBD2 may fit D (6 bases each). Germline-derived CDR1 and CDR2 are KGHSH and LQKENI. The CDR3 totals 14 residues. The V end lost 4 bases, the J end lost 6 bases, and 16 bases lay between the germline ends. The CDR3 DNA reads TGTGCCAGCTCACTCGGGTCCGGAGGGGGCGAGCAGTACGTC. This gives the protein CASSLGSGGGEQYV.